This is a list of T cell receptor beta chains from one sample in a study of T cell responses to AZD1222 COVID-19 vaccine. Generated by immunoSEQ multiplex PCR, the TCRdb table keeps only in-frame clones and is missing some. The table records around 130,000 clones, 87% of them present only once. The specimen comprised peripheral blood, sampled on day 0 of AZD1222 vaccination. The receptors come from an adult in good health. Each CDR3 is given with its conserved first and last residue. A D gene is named only where the DNA matches it firmly. For some rows the clone size is stated as once, few or many, or as a class when expanded; others skip it.

J: TRBJ1-6; size: few; D: TRBD1; V: TRBV10-1; CDR3: CAIQGESSYNSPLHF; DNA: TGCGCCATCCAGGGGGAGAGCTCCTATAATTCACCCCTCCACTTT
J: TRBJ2-5; size: NA; D: TRBD1; V: TRBV2; CDR3: CASGTDQETQYF; DNA: TGTGCCAGCGGGACAGACCAAGAGACCCAGTACTTC
J: TRBJ2-2; size: NA; D: NA; V: TRBV3-1/TRBV3-2; CDR3: CASSFQPRNTGELFF; DNA: TGTGCCAGCAGCTTTCAACCCAGGAACACCGGGGAGCTGTTTTTT
J: TRBJ2-7; size: NA; D: NA; V: TRBV5-6; CDR3: CASSLRFYEQYF; DNA: TGTGCCAGCAGCTTGCGGTTCTACGAGCAGTACTTC
J: TRBJ2-7; size: once; D: NA; V: TRBV24-1; CDR3: CATSDLGAGIDEQYF; DNA: TGTGCCACCAGTGATTTGGGTGCGGGGATCGACGAGCAGTACTTC
J: TRBJ1-2; size: NA; D: TRBD1; V: TRBV7-2; CDR3: CASSSGQGYGYTF; DNA: TGTGCCAGCAGCTCAGGACAGGGTTATGGCTACACCTTC
J: TRBJ2-7; size: once; D: NA; V: TRBV29-1; CDR3: CSVSDNEQYF; DNA: TGCAGCGTTTCTGACAACGAGCAGTACTTC
J: TRBJ2-3; size: NA; D: NA; V: TRBV12-3/TRBV12-4; CDR3: CASSLDFGGEYF; DNA: TGTGCCAGCAGTCTCGACTTTGGTGGCGAGTATTTT
J: TRBJ1-3; size: NA; D: NA; V: TRBV5-8; CDR3: CASRSDIHSGNTIYF; DNA: TGTGCCAGCAGATCAGACATTCACTCTGGAAACACCATATATTTT
J: TRBJ2-3; size: NA; D: TRBD1; V: TRBV27; CDR3: CASSPISGTGGGAKYF; DNA: TGTGCCAGCAGTCCAATTTCCGGGACAGGGGGTGGAGCAAAGTATTTT
J: TRBJ1-1; size: NA; D: NA; V: TRBV28; CDR3: CASSLSVNTEAFF; DNA: TGTGCCAGCAGTTTATCGGTGAACACTGAAGCTTTCTTT
J: TRBJ1-3; size: NA; D: NA; V: TRBV7-9; CDR3: CASSFEGVSGNTIYF; DNA: TGTGCCAGCAGCTTTGAGGGGGTCTCTGGAAACACCATATATTTT
J: TRBJ2-7; size: NA; D: TRBD1; V: TRBV27; CDR3: CASSLATGGVYEQYF; DNA: TGTGCCAGCAGTTTAGCGACAGGGGGCGTCTACGAGCAGTACTTC
J: TRBJ1-6; size: NA; D: TRBD1; V: TRBV2; CDR3: CASRTQGSPLHF; DNA: TGTGCCAGCAGGACACAGGGGTCCCCCCTCCACTTT
J: TRBJ2-1; size: NA; D: NA; V: TRBV5-1; CDR3: CASSLVVRYNEQFF; DNA: TGCGCCAGCAGCTTGGTTGTCAGGTACAATGAGCAGTTCTTC
J: TRBJ2-3; size: NA; D: TRBD2; V: TRBV15; CDR3: CATSIKRGVEDTQYF; DNA: TGTGCCACCAGCATTAAGCGGGGGGTAGAAGATACGCAGTATTTT
J: TRBJ1-5; size: once; D: NA; V: TRBV27; CDR3: CASRVGGNNQPQHF; DNA: TGTGCCAGCAGGGTTGGGGGGAACAATCAGCCCCAGCATTTT
J: TRBJ2-7; size: NA; D: NA; V: TRBV7-6; CDR3: CASSRGENYEQYF; DNA: TGTGCCAGCAGCAGAGGAGAAAATTACGAGCAGTACTTC
J: TRBJ1-1; size: NA; D: TRBD1; V: TRBV4-1; CDR3: CASSQAPRDRETEAFF; DNA: TGCGCCAGCAGCCAAGCCCCCCGGGACAGGGAAACTGAAGCTTTCTTT
J: TRBJ1-4; size: NA; D: NA; V: TRBV28; CDR3: CASSLALGEKLFF; DNA: TGTGCCAGCAGTTTGGCCCTGGGTGAAAAACTGTTTTTT
J: TRBJ2-1; size: NA; D: NA; V: TRBV5-1; CDR3: CASSGGTTYNEQFF; DNA: TGCGCCAGCAGCGGGGGGACAACATACAATGAGCAGTTCTTC
J: TRBJ2-3; size: once; D: NA; V: TRBV7-9; CDR3: CASSFESSTDTQYF; DNA: TGTGCCAGCAGCTTCGAGAGTAGCACAGATACGCAGTATTTT
J: TRBJ2-2; size: NA; D: NA; V: TRBV18; CDR3: CASSASGQFQTGELFF; DNA: TGTGCCAGCTCAGCTTCCGGACAGTTTCAAACCGGGGAGCTGTTTTTT
J: TRBJ2-7; size: NA; D: TRBD1; V: TRBV5-1; CDR3: CASSPQRTGDYEQYF; DNA: TGCGCCAGCAGCCCCCAAAGGACAGGCGACTACGAGCAGTACTTC
J: TRBJ1-6; size: NA; D: NA; V: TRBV4-3; CDR3: CASSQGQGFGSPLHF; DNA: TGCGCCAGCAGCCAAGGGCAGGGGTTTGGATCACCCCTCCACTTT